This TCR beta chain came from a study of cytomegalovirus exposure and HLA in healthy donors. The germline CDR1 and CDR2 sequences are SEHNR and FQNEAQ (reference sequence). The CDR3 has 16 amino acids. V was clipped by 5 bases and J by 0 bases, with 16 bases between them. This clone was observed a handful of times. Primers included in the PCR were 60 Vbeta and 13 Jbeta primers. TCRdb's copy holds only in-frame clones and misses some; the assay was immunoSEQ multiplex PCR. The sample shows approximately 100,000 clones, less than 70% of them seen only once. V and J are TRBV7-9 and TRBJ1-1, with TRBD1 as a possible D gene (6 bases). Sample: PBMCs. The origin of this receptor is a human donor in good health. This chain's CDR3 is CASSRGRGRLNTEAFF. The CDR3 region has the DNA TGTGCCAGCAGCCGAGGCAGGGGTCGGCTGAACACTGAAGCTTTCTTT.